The 5 T cell receptor beta chains below all came from one sample that was sequenced in a study of radiotherapy plus CTLA-4 blockade in lung cancer. TCRdb's copy holds only in-frame clones and misses some; the assay was immunoSEQ multiplex PCR. The data show 90,000 or so clones, about 86% seen once. The sequencing here drew on peripheral blood, taken from a patient treated with radiotherapy plus ipilimumab. These receptors all come from a human donor with non-small cell lung cancer who had a partial response to radiotherapy plus ipilimumab.

J is TRBJ2-7 and V is TRBV5-5; 7 nucleotides align to TRBD1. This CDR3 contains 15 residues. Germline V gene sequence: CDR1 SGHKS, CDR2 YYEKEE (reference sequence). The V gene end was trimmed by 4 bases and the J gene end by 1 base; junction bases not matched to a gene: 8. DNA of the CDR3: TGTGCCAGCAGCCCGGGGACAGTGGCGTCCTACGAGCAGTACTTC. Protein: CASSPGTVASYEQYF. The variable domain in full, with the rest retrieved from reference TRBV5-5 and TRBJ2-7, is DAGVTQSPTHLIKTRGQQVTLRCSPISGHKSVSWYQQVLGQGPQFIFQYYEKEERGRGNFPDRFSARQFPNYSSELNVNALLLGDSALYLCASSPGTVASYEQYFGPGTRLTVT.

This rearrangement joins TRBV27 to TRBJ1-1, with D hard to call. From germline, CDR1 is MNHEY and CDR2 SMNVEV (reference sequence). This CDR3 region has 14 residues. Between the trimmed V and J ends, which lost 3 bases and 1 base, there was a span of 9 bases. CDR3 loop: CASSFSTPNTEAFF. The DNA of the CDR3 is TGTGCCAGCAGTTTTTCGACACCGAACACTGAAGCTTTCTTT.

This rearrangement joins TRBV27 to TRBJ1-4, with D tentatively TRBD1 (5 bases). The CDR3 loop spans 15 amino acids. The V and J ends lost 6 bases and 0 bases respectively, with 11 bases between them. Looked up from germline, CDR1 is MNHEY and CDR2 is SMNVEV (reference sequence). DNA for the CDR3: TGTGCCAGCAGACCTACCAGGGCAACTAATGAAAAACTGTTTTTT. The encoded protein is CASRPTRATNEKLFF.

The rearrangement joins TRBV9 to TRBJ2-5; D may be TRBD2 (5 bases). V shed 1 base and J shed 7 bases, with 14 bases lying between them. CDR3 length: 14 residues. Germline V gene data show CDR1 as SGDLS and CDR2 as YYNGEE. For the CDR3, the DNA is TGTGCCAGCAGCGTAACTCAGAGCGCGGGGACCCAGTACTTC. It codes for CASSVTQSAGTQYF.

J is TRBJ1-4 and V is TRBV5-4, with D tentatively TRBD1 (5 bases). V was pared by 4 bases and J by 5 bases, with 18 bases between. The germline V gene has CDR1 SGHNT and CDR2 YYREEE (reference sequence). The CDR3 contains 16 residues. DNA of the CDR3: TGTGCCAGCAGCCTACTTACCGGGACTGGAAATGAAAAACTGTTTTTT. Protein: CASSLLTGTGNEKLFF.